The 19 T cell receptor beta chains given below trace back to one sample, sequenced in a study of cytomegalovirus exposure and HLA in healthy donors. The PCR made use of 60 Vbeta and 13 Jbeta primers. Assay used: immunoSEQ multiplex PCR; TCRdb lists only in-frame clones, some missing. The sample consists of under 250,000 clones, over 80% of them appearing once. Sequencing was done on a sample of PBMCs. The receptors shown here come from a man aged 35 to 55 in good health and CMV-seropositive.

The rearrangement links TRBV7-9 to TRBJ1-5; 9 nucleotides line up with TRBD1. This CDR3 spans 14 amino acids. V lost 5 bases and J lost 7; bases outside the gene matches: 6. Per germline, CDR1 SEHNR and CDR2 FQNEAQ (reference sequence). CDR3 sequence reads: CASSPGQGAQPQHF. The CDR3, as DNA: TGTGCCAGCAGCCCGGGACAGGGAGCACAGCCCCAGCATTTT.

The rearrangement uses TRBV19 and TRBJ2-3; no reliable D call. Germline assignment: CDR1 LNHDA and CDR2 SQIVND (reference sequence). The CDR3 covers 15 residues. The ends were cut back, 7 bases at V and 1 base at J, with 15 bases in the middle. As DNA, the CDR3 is TGTGCCAGTACCCCTGGGCTGTGGGGCACAGATACGCAGTATTTT. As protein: CASTPGLWGTDTQYF. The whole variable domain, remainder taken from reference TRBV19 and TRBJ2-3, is DGGITQSPKYLFRKEGQNVTLSCEQNLNHDAMYWYRQDPGQGLRLIYYSQIVNDFQKGDIAEGYSVSREKKESFPLTVTSAQKNPTAFYLCASTPGLWGTDTQYFGPGTRLTVL.

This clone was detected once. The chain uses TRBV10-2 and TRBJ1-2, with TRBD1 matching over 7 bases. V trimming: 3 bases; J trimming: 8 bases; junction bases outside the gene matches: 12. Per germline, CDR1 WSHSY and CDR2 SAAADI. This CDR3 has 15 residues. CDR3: CASSDSPTGVGGYTF. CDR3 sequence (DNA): TGCGCCAGCAGTGACTCACCTACAGGGGTGGGGGGCTACACCTTC.

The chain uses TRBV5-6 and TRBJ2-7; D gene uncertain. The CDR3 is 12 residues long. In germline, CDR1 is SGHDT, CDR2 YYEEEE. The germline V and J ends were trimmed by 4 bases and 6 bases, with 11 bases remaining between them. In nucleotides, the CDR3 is TGTGCCAGCAGCCCCGGAGTTGGCGAGCAGTACTTC. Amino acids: CASSPGVGEQYF.

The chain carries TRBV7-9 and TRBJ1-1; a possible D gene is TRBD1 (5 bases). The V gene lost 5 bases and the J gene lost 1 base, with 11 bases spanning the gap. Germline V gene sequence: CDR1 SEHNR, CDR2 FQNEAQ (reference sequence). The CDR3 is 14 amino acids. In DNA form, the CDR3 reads TGTGCCAGCAGCCCCCAGGGCCCGAACACTGAAGCTTTCTTT. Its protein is CASSPQGPNTEAFF.

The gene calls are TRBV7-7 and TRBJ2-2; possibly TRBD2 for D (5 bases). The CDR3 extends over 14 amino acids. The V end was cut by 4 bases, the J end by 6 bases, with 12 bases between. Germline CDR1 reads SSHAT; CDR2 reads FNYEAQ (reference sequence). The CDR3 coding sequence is TGTGCCAGCAGCTCCCACTCCGGGGCCGGGGAGCTGTTTTTT. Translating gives CASSSHSGAGELFF.

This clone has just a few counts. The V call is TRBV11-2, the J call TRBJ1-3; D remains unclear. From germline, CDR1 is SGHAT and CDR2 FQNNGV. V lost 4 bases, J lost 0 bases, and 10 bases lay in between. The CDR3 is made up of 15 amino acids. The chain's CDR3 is CASSSPSLSGNTIYF. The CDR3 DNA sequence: TGTGCCAGCAGCTCCCCGTCTCTCTCTGGAAACACCATATATTTT. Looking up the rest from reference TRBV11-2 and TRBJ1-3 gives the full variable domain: EAGVAQSPRYKIIEKRQSVAFWCNPISGHATLYWYQQILGQGPKLLIQFQNNGVVDDSQLPKDRFSAERLKGVDSTLKIQPAKLEDSAVYLCASSSPSLSGNTIYFGEGSWLTVV.

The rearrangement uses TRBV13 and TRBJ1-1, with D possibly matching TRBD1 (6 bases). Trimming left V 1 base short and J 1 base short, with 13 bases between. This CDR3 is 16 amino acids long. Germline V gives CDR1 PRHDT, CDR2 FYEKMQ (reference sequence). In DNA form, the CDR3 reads TGTGCCAGCAGCTTAGACAGGGTCGGCCCGAACACTGAAGCTTTCTTT. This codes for CASSLDRVGPNTEAFF. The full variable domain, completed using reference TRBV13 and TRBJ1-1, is AAGVIQSPRHLIKEKRETATLKCYPIPRHDTVYWYQQGPGQDPQFLISFYEKMQSDKGSIPDRFSAQQFSDYHSELNMSSLELGDSALYFCASSLDRVGPNTEAFFGQGTRLTVV.

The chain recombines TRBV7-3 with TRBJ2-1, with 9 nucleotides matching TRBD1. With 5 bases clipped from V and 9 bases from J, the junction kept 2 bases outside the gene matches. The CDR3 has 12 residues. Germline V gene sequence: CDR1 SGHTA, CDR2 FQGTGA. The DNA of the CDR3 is TGTGCCAGCAGCGGGACAGGGTCTGAGCAGTTCTTC. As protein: CASSGTGSEQFF.

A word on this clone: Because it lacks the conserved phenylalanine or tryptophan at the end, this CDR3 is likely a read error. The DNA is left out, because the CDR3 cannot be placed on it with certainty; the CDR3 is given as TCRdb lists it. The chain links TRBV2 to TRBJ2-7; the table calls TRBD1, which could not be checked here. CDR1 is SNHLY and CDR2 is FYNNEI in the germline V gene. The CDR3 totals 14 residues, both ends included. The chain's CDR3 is CASSTNTWGPVQSL.

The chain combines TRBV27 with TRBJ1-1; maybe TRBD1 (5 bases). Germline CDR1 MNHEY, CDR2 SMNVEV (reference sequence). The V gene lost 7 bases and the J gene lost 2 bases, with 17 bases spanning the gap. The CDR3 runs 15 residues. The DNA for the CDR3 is TGTGCCAGCACCGGAATTCGGAGGGGAAACACTGAAGCTTTCTTT. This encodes CASTGIRRGNTEAFF.

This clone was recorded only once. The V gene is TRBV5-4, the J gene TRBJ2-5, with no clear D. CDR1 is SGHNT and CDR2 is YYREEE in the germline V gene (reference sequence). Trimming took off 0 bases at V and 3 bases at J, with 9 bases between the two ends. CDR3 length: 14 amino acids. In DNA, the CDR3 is TGTGCCAGCAGCTTGGGGGCCGTTAAAGAGACCCAGTACTTC. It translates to CASSLGAVKETQYF.

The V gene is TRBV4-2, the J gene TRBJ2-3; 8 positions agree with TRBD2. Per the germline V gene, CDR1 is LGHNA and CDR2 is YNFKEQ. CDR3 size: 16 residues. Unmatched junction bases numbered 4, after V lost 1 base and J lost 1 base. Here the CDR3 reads CASSQVAGGGTDTQYF. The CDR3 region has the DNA TGTGCCAGCAGCCAAGTGGCGGGAGGCGGCACAGATACGCAGTATTTT.

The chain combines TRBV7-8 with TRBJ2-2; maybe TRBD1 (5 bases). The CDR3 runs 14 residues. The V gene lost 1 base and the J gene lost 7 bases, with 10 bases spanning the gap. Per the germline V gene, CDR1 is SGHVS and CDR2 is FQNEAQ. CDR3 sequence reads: CASSLDRSGGELFF. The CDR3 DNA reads TGTGCCAGCAGCTTAGACAGGTCTGGCGGGGAGCTGTTTTTT.

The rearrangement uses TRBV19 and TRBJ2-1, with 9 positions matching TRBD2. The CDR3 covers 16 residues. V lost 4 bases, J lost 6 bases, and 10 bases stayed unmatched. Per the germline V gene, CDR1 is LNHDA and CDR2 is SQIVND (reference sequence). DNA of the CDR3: TGTGCCAGTAGTAGGACCGGGACTAGCACGCTCAATGAGCAGTTCTTC. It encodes CASSRTGTSTLNEQFF.

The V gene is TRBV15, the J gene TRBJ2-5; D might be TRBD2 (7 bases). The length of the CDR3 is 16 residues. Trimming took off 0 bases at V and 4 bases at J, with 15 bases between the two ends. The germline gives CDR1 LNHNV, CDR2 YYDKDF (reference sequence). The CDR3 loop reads CATSRDMVGGAETQYF. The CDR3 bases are TGTGCCACCAGCAGAGATATGGTGGGGGGGGCAGAGACCCAGTACTTC.

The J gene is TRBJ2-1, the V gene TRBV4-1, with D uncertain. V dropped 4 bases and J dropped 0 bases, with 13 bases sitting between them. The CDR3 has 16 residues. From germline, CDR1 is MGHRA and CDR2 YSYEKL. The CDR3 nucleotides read TGCGCCAGCAGCCTCCCGGCGGTGAGCTCCTACAATGAGCAGTTCTTC. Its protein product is CASSLPAVSSYNEQFF.

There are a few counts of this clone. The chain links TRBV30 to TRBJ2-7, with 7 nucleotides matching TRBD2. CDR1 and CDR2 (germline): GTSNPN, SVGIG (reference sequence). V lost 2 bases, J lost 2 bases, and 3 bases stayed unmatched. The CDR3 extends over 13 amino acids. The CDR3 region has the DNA TGTGCCTGGAGTAGCGGGATCGCCTACGAGCAGTACTTC. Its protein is CAWSSGIAYEQYF.

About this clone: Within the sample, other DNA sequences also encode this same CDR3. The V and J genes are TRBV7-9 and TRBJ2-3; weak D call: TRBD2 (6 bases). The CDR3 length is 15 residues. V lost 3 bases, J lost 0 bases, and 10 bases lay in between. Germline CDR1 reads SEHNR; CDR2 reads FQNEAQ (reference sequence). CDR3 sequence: CASSLGGTSTDTQYF. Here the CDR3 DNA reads TGTGCCAGCAGCTTGGGTGGGACTAGCACAGATACGCAGTATTTT.